This TCR beta chain comes out of a study of blood T cell repertoires in COVID-19. In the study overall: Acute and convalescent COVID-19 samples came from the United States, Italy and Spain. PBMCs, B-cell-depleted T cells, or T cells provided the cDNA or gDNA that made up the material.

Germline assignment: CDR1 MNHEY and CDR2 SVGAGI. This CDR3 region has 15 residues. Between the trimmed V and J ends, which lost 5 bases and 2 bases, there was a span of 13 bases. Authors' methods: Reference gene primers were amplified, and this amplification served to estimate nucleated cell counts. Sequencing used immunoSEQ multiplex PCR; TCRdb keeps in-frame clones, though not all of them. That table furnishes V, J and clone size, whereas the DNA furnished D and trimming. The data contain about 82,000 clones, roughly four fifths of them seen just once; the ten biggest clones take up 6.5% to 8.5%. The receptor's source is a man in his fifties with active or convalescent COVID-19. Input material: peripheral blood. V usage is TRBV6-5 and J usage is TRBJ1-5; maybe TRBD1 (5 bases). CDR3 region: CASSRTGVGNQPQHF. For the CDR3, the DNA is TGTGCCAGCAGTCGAACGGGGGTGGGCAATCAGCCCCAGCATTTT.